These 23 T cell receptor beta chains were sequenced from one sample in a study of blood T cell repertoires in COVID-19. TCRdb keeps only in-frame clones here, not all; method: immunoSEQ multiplex PCR. Here the sample spans 250,000 to 300,000 clones, 88% being singletons. The sequenced material came from peripheral blood. Receptors originate from a woman in her 70s with COVID-19, enrolled during active disease.

The J gene is TRBJ2-1, the V gene TRBV5-1; D possibly corresponds to TRBD1 (5 bases). V gave up 4 bases and J gave up 6 bases, with 17 bases separating them. This CDR3 comprises 15 residues. Germline assignment: CDR1 SGHRS and CDR2 YFSETQ. The DNA for the CDR3 is TGCGCCAGCAGCCCCATCCCTCAGGGTACCAATGAGCAGTTCTTC. Translation gives CASSPIPQGTNEQFF. The full variable domain, rest sourced from reference TRBV5-1 and TRBJ2-1, is KAGVTQTPRYLIKTRGQQVTLSCSPISGHRSVSWYQQTPGQGLQFLFEYFSETQRNKGNFPGRFSGRQFSNSRSEMNVSTLELGDSALYLCASSPIPQGTNEQFFGPGTRLTVL.

J is TRBJ2-7 and V is TRBV6-2 or TRBV6-3, with 8 bases aligning to TRBD1. Germline V gives CDR1 MNHEY, CDR2 SVGEGT. The CDR3 is 16 residues long. Germline trimming cut 6 bases from V and 6 bases from J; bases unmatched to any gene: 16. This CDR3 is CASSLIADRASIEQYF. CDR3 coding DNA: TGTGCCAGCAGCCTAATCGCGGACAGGGCCTCAATCGAGCAGTACTTC.

J is TRBJ1-2 and V is TRBV6-5, with TRBD1 identical over 7 bases. CDR3 length equals 12 residues. Per germline, CDR1 MNHEY and CDR2 SVGAGI. Germline trimming cut 9 bases from V and 7 bases from J; bases unmatched to any gene: 8. The CDR3 DNA reads as TGTGCCAGTGGGGGACAGTCCTTTGGCTACACCTTC. Its protein product is CASGGQSFGYTF.

The chain is built from TRBV7-2 and TRBJ2-1; maybe TRBD1 (6 bases). Germline CDR1 is SGHTA and CDR2 is FQGNSA. V lost 2 bases and J lost 0, with 11 bases in between. This CDR3 has 16 amino acids. The CDR3 region is CASSLQGSSSYNEQFF. Here the CDR3 DNA reads TGTGCCAGCAGCTTACAGGGGTCGAGCTCCTACAATGAGCAGTTCTTC.

This chain uses TRBV5-1 with TRBJ2-7; D unresolved. The germline CDR1 and CDR2 sequences are SGHRS and YFSETQ. This CDR3 comprises 14 residues. V was trimmed by 0 bases and J by 0 bases, leaving 7 bases between them. In DNA form, the CDR3 reads TGCGCCAGCAGCTTGGACCGGGTCTCCTACGAGCAGTACTTC. As protein: CASSLDRVSYEQYF. The entire variable domain, with the rest obtained from reference TRBV5-1 and TRBJ2-7, is as follows: KAGVTQTPRYLIKTRGQQVTLSCSPISGHRSVSWYQQTPGQGLQFLFEYFSETQRNKGNFPGRFSGRQFSNSRSEMNVSTLELGDSALYLCASSLDRVSYEQYFGPGTRLTVT.

J is TRBJ1-6 and V is TRBV20-1; D is uncertain. Germline V gene data show CDR1 as DFQATT and CDR2 as SNEGSKA (reference sequence). The V gene lost 5 bases and the J gene lost 17 bases, with 13 bases spanning the gap. This CDR3 comprises 10 residues. The CDR3 region is CSASPGPFHF. The CDR3 bases are TGCAGTGCTTCCCCGGGTCCCTTCCACTTT.

This chain connects TRBV7-3 to TRBJ2-2; a weak D match, TRBD2 (6 bases). In germline, CDR1 is SGHTA, CDR2 FQGTGA. Between the trimmed V and J ends, which lost 7 bases and 7 bases, there was a span of 16 bases. This CDR3 comprises 14 residues. CDR3 sequence (DNA): TGTGCCAGCACGCTTCTAGCGACCGGCGGGGAGCTGTTTTTT. Translated: CASTLLATGGELFF.

This clone has just a few counts. The V gene is TRBV6-5, the J gene TRBJ1-2, with no clear D. Germline V gene data show CDR1 as MNHEY and CDR2 as SVGAGI. The CDR3 runs to 12 residues. V lost 6 bases to trimming and J lost 8 bases, with 13 bases between them. The CDR3 coding sequence is TGTGCCAGCAGAGTACACACGGGAGGCTACACCTTC. Residues: CASRVHTGGYTF.

The rearrangement links TRBV6-6 to TRBJ1-2; D unresolved. Germline assignment: CDR1 MNHNY and CDR2 SVGAGI (reference sequence). Trimming cost V 7 bases and J 1 base, with 7 bases left between them. This CDR3 is built from 12 residues. CDR3 nucleotide sequence: TGTGCCAGCACCCCCCGTAACTATGGCTACACCTTC. Encoded protein: CASTPRNYGYTF.

Only one count was recorded for this clone. This chain links TRBV6-5 with TRBJ2-3; perhaps TRBD2 as D (6 bases). In germline, CDR1 is MNHEY, CDR2 SVGAGI. Trimming took 4 bases from V and 9 from J, leaving 11 bases between them. The CDR3 is 12 amino acids. The CDR3 loop is CASSFIRGTQYF. CDR3 bases: TGTGCCAGCAGTTTCATCCGGGGGACGCAGTATTTT.

V usage is TRBV10-3 and J usage is TRBJ1-1; unclear D gene. CDR1 is ENHRY and CDR2 is SYGVKD in the germline V gene. CDR3 length: 15 amino acids. Trimming removed 0 bases at V and 7 bases at J, with 15 bases between. The CDR3 DNA follows: TGTGCCATCAGTGAGTCCGTCGGCGCGACTCTTGAAGCTTTCTTT. Protein product: CAISESVGATLEAFF.

The chain uses TRBV4-1 and TRBJ2-3; 12 nucleotides line up with TRBD2. With 2 bases clipped from V and 6 bases from J, the junction kept 6 bases outside the gene matches. The length of the CDR3 is 16 residues. Germline V CDR1 and CDR2: MGHRA, YSYEKL. As DNA, the CDR3 is TGCGCCAGCAGCCAAATACTAGCGGGAGGTGTTGATACGCAGTATTTT. As protein: CASSQILAGGVDTQYF.

The chain has TRBV19 and TRBJ1-5; the D is unclear. Germline V CDR1 and CDR2: LNHDA, SQIVND (reference sequence). Trimming pared 3 bases from V and 6 bases from J, leaving 15 bases between. The CDR3 has 15 amino acids. The CDR3 sequence is CASSIGGEGGQPQHF. CDR3 nucleotides: TGTGCCAGTAGTATCGGCGGGGAAGGTGGTCAGCCCCAGCATTTT. The whole variable domain, filled in from reference TRBV19 and TRBJ1-5, reads DGGITQSPKYLFRKEGQNVTLSCEQNLNHDAMYWYRQDPGQGLRLIYYSQIVNDFQKGDIAEGYSVSREKKESFPLTVTSAQKNPTAFYLCASSIGGEGGQPQHFGDGTRLSIL.

The genes are TRBV29-1 and TRBJ1-4, with D unresolved. V lost 0 bases and J lost 10, with 12 bases in between. The germline gives CDR1 SQVTM, CDR2 ANQGSEA. The CDR3 runs to 13 residues. The CDR3 sequence is CSVEDVTRGKLFF. The CDR3 DNA is TGCAGCGTTGAAGACGTAACCCGCGGAAAACTGTTTTTT.

V is TRBV6-5 and J is TRBJ2-7; perhaps TRBD2 as D (6 bases). The germline V and J ends were trimmed by 7 bases and 3 bases, with 10 bases remaining between them. The CDR3 has 12 residues. From germline, CDR1 is MNHEY and CDR2 SVGAGI. The CDR3 region has the DNA TGTGCCAGCAAAATCGGGGGCTACGAGCAGTACTTC. Protein: CASKIGGYEQYF.

This CDR3 is CASSLEGLVYEQFF. In DNA form, the CDR3 reads TGTGCCAGCAGCTTAGAGGGACTAGTATATGAGCAGTTCTTC. The rearrangement uses TRBV11-1 and TRBJ2-1; 8 bases agree with TRBD2. V trimming: 1 base; J trimming: 8 bases; junction bases outside the gene matches: 4. The CDR3 is made up of 14 amino acids. Germline-derived CDR1 and CDR2 are SGHAT and FQDESV (reference sequence). Drawing the rest from reference TRBV11-1 and TRBJ2-1, the complete variable domain is EAEVAQSPRYKITEKSQAVAFWCDPISGHATLYWYRQILGQGPELLVQFQDESVVDDSQLPKDRFSAERLKGVDSTLKIQPAELGDSAMYLCASSLEGLVYEQFFGPGTRLTVL.

The V call is TRBV5-1, the J call TRBJ2-2; D perhaps matches TRBD2 (6 bases). Per germline, CDR1 SGHRS and CDR2 YFSETQ. The length of the CDR3 is 15 residues. Trimming took 0 bases from V and 4 from J, leaving 10 bases between them. CDR3 coding DNA: TGCGCCAGCAGCTTGGTTGGACTACCCACCGGGGAGCTGTTTTTT. It translates to CASSLVGLPTGELFF.

The chain combines TRBV7-2 with TRBJ2-1, with D perhaps TRBD1 (5 bases). V was trimmed by 5 bases and J by 3 bases, leaving 14 bases between them. CDR1 is SGHTA, CDR2 FQGNSA, per germline. CDR3 length: 15 residues. CDR3 bases: TGTGCCAGCAGCGCGCAGCAGGGCATCTACAATGAGCAGTTCTTC. It is translated as CASSAQQGIYNEQFF. Looking up the rest from reference TRBV7-2 and TRBJ2-1 gives the full variable domain: GAGVSQSPSNKVTEKGKDVELRCDPISGHTALYWYRQSLGQGLEFLIYFQGNSAPDKSGLPSDRFSAERTGGSVSTLTIQRTQQEDSAVYLCASSAQQGIYNEQFFGPGTRLTVL.

The J gene is TRBJ1-2, the V gene TRBV7-9, with D perhaps TRBD1 (5 bases). The germline V gene encodes CDR1 SEHNR and CDR2 FQNEAQ (reference sequence). With 3 bases removed from V and 8 bases from J, the gap between germline ends came to 13 bases. The CDR3 sequence is 13 residues long. CDR3 in DNA: TGTGCCAGCAGCTTTGACGGACCAGGGGGCTACACCTTC. Translated, it gives CASSFDGPGGYTF.

V usage is TRBV11-2 and J usage is TRBJ1-5; D ambiguous. V lost 2 bases, J lost 0 bases, and 5 bases lay in between. This CDR3 spans 14 amino acids. Germline-derived CDR1 and CDR2 are SGHAT and FQNNGV. CDR3 coding DNA: TGTGCCAGCAGCTTACTTCCTAGCAATCAGCCCCAGCATTTT. Translated, it gives CASSLLPSNQPQHF.

The chain couples TRBV6-5 to TRBJ1-5, with D uncertain. The CDR3 totals 15 residues. Trimming cost V 6 bases and J 0 bases, with 12 bases left between them. The V gene's germline CDR1 is MNHEY and CDR2 SVGAGI. The CDR3: CASRYDSYSNQPQHF. Written as DNA, the CDR3 is TGTGCCAGCAGGTACGATAGCTATAGCAATCAGCCCCAGCATTTT.

The chain carries TRBV7-2 and TRBJ2-7; D is unresolved. V was clipped by 5 bases and J by 3 bases, with 17 bases between them. Looked up from germline, CDR1 is SGHTA and CDR2 is FQGNSA. The CDR3 contains 15 residues. The CDR3 protein is CASSPSWAIDYEQYF. The CDR3 nucleotides read TGTGCCAGCAGCCCTTCTTGGGCTATCGACTACGAGCAGTACTTC.

The chain is built from TRBV19 and TRBJ1-2; TRBD1 aligns across 8 bases. The V segment lost 1 base and the J segment 8 bases; nucleotides outside the gene matches: 6. CDR1 and CDR2 from the germline V gene are LNHDA and SQIVND (reference sequence). The length of the CDR3 is 14 residues. This CDR3 reads CASSIGTGPSGYTF. Written as DNA, the CDR3 is TGTGCCAGTAGTATAGGGACAGGGCCGTCCGGCTACACCTTC.